A selection of T cell receptor beta chains follows, all from one sample in a study of CD8 T cells in Susac syndrome. TCRdb itself ran the immunoSEQ multiplex PCR reads through MiXCR, one entry per CDR3 protein. Seen here are around 150,000 distinct CDR3 sequences, over 90% observed once, and the top ten hold about 0.18%. Sequenced sample: CD8+ T cells from PBMCs. All receptors come from a human donor with Susac syndrome. The CDR3 runs from the conserved cysteine through the conserved F or W. Fields, in order: J gene, D gene, V gene, clone size, CDR3 DNA, CDR3 protein. D genes are given only for firm matches. Expanded clones get a size class; other rows say once, few or many, or leave the size out.

>TRBJ1-1|TRBD1|TRBV4-1|.
TGCGCCAGCAGCCAGGTGGTCCAGGGGGGATGGACTGAAGCTTTCTTT
CASSQVVQGGWTEAFF
>TRBJ2-1|TRBD2|TRBV12-3/TRBV12-4|.
TGTGCCAGCAGTTTGACCCCCGGGACTAGCGGTCGAAAAGGGGCCTACAATGAGCAGTTCTTC
CASSLTPGTSGRKGAYNEQFF
>TRBJ2-7|.|TRBV2|.
TGTGCCAGCAGTGCCGACAGTGACAATGCCGACGAGCAGTACTTC
CASSADSDNADEQYF
>TRBJ1-2|TRBD1|TRBV28|.
TGTGCCAGCAGTGGGGGACAGGCAGCTAACTATGGCTACACCTTC
CASSGGQAANYGYTF
>TRBJ1-5|.|TRBV24-1|once
TGTGCCACCAGTGCGGCGACAGACAATCAGCCCCAGCATTTT
CATSAATDNQPQHF
>TRBJ2-7|.|TRBV5-6|.
TGTGCCAGCAGCTTCGGGAGTCGTGACTACGAGCAGTACTTC
CASSFGSRDYEQYF
>TRBJ2-7|.|TRBV27|.
TGTGCCAGCAGTCCTATTCAGGGAATAGACGAGCAGTACTTC
CASSPIQGIDEQYF
>TRBJ2-3|TRBD2|TRBV28|.
TGTGCCAGCAGTTGGCGGACTAGCGGAATCACAGATACGCAGTATTTT
CASSWRTSGITDTQYF
>TRBJ1-1|.|TRBV24-1|.
TGTGCCACCAGCGGAGTGGGGGGCACTGAAGCTTTCTTT
CATSGVGGTEAFF
>TRBJ1-1|.|TRBV29-1|once
TGCAGCGTGGTTGGACAGAACACTGAAGCTTTCTTT
CSVVGQNTEAFF
>TRBJ1-2|TRBD1|TRBV28|.
TGTGCCAGCAGTTCCGACAGGGATTATGGCTACACCTTC
CASSSDRDYGYTF
>TRBJ1-5|TRBD1|TRBV20-1|.
TGCAGTGCTAGAGTTAAGACAGGGGGGGTCGGGCAGCCCCAGCATTTT
CSARVKTGGVGQPQHF
>TRBJ1-2|.|TRBV29-1|.
TGCAGCGTTGCTAAGCAAACGGTTCAAAAAACCTATGGCTACACCTTC
CSVAKQTVQKTYGYTF
>TRBJ2-3|.|TRBV29-1|.
TGCAGCGTTGAGTTGCCCGGACCAGATACGCAGTATTTT
CSVELPGPDTQYF
>TRBJ2-3|TRBD2|TRBV29-1|.
TGCAGCGTTGAATGGGCCGAACCCTGGGGACTAGCGTACCCTATCACAGATACGCAGTATTTT
CSVEWAEPWGLAYPITDTQYF
>TRBJ1-1|TRBD1|TRBV5-1|.
TGCGCCAGCAGCTCGCACATAGGGACAGGGGGCACTGAAGCTTTCTTT
CASSSHIGTGGTEAFF
>TRBJ2-2|TRBD1|TRBV12-3/TRBV12-4|.
TGTGCCAGCAGTTTCTTGATATCGGGACAGACCTTCACCGGGGAGCTGTTTTTT
CASSFLISGQTFTGELFF
>TRBJ1-3|.|TRBV28|.
TGTGCCAGCAGTCCCCGACAGACCACCATATATTTT
CASSPRQTTIYF
>TRBJ2-4|.|TRBV28|.
TGTGCCAGCAGTTTATCGTCGACCAAAAACATTCAGTACTTC
CASSLSSTKNIQYF
>TRBJ2-2|.|TRBV29-1|.
TGCAGCGTTGTTGCGGCCTCTCTTGGGAACACCGGGGAGCTGTTTTTT
CSVVAASLGNTGELFF
>TRBJ1-1|.|TRBV28|once
TGTGCCAGCCGCGCGCGGGGGGCACCAATGAACACTGAAGCTTTCTTT
CASRARGAPMNTEAFF
>TRBJ2-3|.|TRBV15|.
TGTGCCACCAATTTCGGCAGGGGCCCAGATACGCAGTATTTT
CATNFGRGPDTQYF
>TRBJ1-1|.|TRBV29-1|.
TGCAGCACAATTCCAACGGCGGTTTCTGAAGCTTTCTTT
CSTIPTAVSEAFF
>TRBJ2-3|.|TRBV5-8|.
TGTGCCAGCAGCTTGGCAACAGCCCGCACAGATACGCAGTATTTT
CASSLATARTDTQYF
>TRBJ2-5|TRBD2|TRBV13|.
TGTGCCAGCAGCCTCGGGACTAGCGGGAGGCAAGAGACCCAGTACTTC
CASSLGTSGRQETQYF
>TRBJ1-5|.|TRBV6-2/TRBV6-3|.
TGTGCCAGCAGTTCCGACGGTAGCAATCAGCCCCAGCATTTT
CASSSDGSNQPQHF
>TRBJ2-1|TRBD2|TRBV12-3/TRBV12-4|.
TGTGCCAGCAGTTTGGCTAGCGGGTTCAATGAGCAGTTCTTC
CASSLASGFNEQFF
>TRBJ2-5|.|TRBV5-1|.
TGCGCCAGCAGCTTGGGGGAGACAGGTCCGGAGACCCAGTACTTC
CASSLGETGPETQYF
>TRBJ1-1|TRBD1|TRBV29-1|.
TGCAGCGCTGACAGGGGCACTGAAGCTTTCTTT
CSADRGTEAFF
>TRBJ2-7|TRBD2|TRBV29-1|.
TGCAGCGTGGGGGGGGGTTCCTACGAGCAGTACTTC
CSVGGGSYEQYF
>TRBJ2-4|.|TRBV12-3/TRBV12-4|.
TGTGCCAGCAACGACAGATCCTCAGCCAAAAACATTCAGTACTTC
CASNDRSSAKNIQYF
>TRBJ2-7|.|TRBV20-1|.
TGCAGTGCTAACGACCGGGACGCGATTTCCTACGAGCAGTACTTC
CSANDRDAISYEQYF
>TRBJ2-1|TRBD2|TRBV5-6|.
TGTGCCAGCAGCTGGGGGGGGACTAGCGGGTCTGAGCAGTTCTTC
CASSWGGTSGSEQFF
>TRBJ2-7|TRBD2|TRBV9|.
TGTGCCAGCAGCGGAGGGACTAGCGGGAGTGGCGAGCAGTACTTC
CASSGGTSGSGEQYF
>TRBJ2-7|.|TRBV3-1|.
TGTGCCAGCAGCCAAGACTACGAGCAGTACTTC
CASSQDYEQYF
>TRBJ2-5|TRBD2|TRBV27|.
TGTGCCACTCGGACTAGCGGGGAGACCCAGTACTTC
CATRTSGETQYF
>TRBJ2-1|TRBD1|TRBV6-1|.
TGTGCCAGCAGTGTAGGACAGGGGGTCGCCTACAATGAGCAGTTCTTC
CASSVGQGVAYNEQFF
>TRBJ1-5|TRBD1|TRBV18|.
TGTGCCAGCTCACCCGAACAGGGGGCTAGCAATCAGCCCCAGCATTTT
CASSPEQGASNQPQHF
>TRBJ2-6|.|TRBV28|.
TGTGCCAGCAGTCCCCGGGTCCGCTCTGGGGCCAACGTCCTGACTTTC
CASSPRVRSGANVLTF
>TRBJ2-1|TRBD1|TRBV5-4|.
TGTGCCAGCAGCACCGGACAGGGGGCCGGTAATGAGCAGTTCTTC
CASSTGQGAGNEQFF
>TRBJ2-7|.|TRBV6-5|.
TGTGCCAGCAGTTACTCTTCTCTAGCGTCAGGCGGAGGCGAGCAGTACTTC
CASSYSSLASGGGEQYF
>TRBJ2-7|.|TRBV10-2|.
TGCGCCAGCAGTGAAAATTCTGGGCGGGTCCCACCCTACGAGCAGTACTTC
CASSENSGRVPPYEQYF
>TRBJ1-2|.|TRBV27|.
TGTGCCAGCAGTTTAAACAGGGTAGATGGCTACACCTTC
CASSLNRVDGYTF
>TRBJ2-7|.|TRBV4-1|.
TGCGCCAGCAGCCAGATTAGCACAATATCCTACGAGCAGTACTTC
CASSQISTISYEQYF
>TRBJ1-2|.|TRBV28|.
TGTGCCAGCAGTCCCCGACAGGCCGAAATTGTCGGCTACACCTTC
CASSPRQAEIVGYTF
>TRBJ2-5|TRBD2|TRBV27|few
TGTGCCAGCAGTTTATTAGCGGGAGGGCAAGAGACCCAGTACTTC
CASSLLAGGQETQYF
>TRBJ2-6|.|TRBV6-5|once
TGTGCCAGCAGTTACGGTTCCGGCTCTGGGGCCAACGTCCTGACTTTC
CASSYGSGSGANVLTF
>TRBJ2-1|.|TRBV4-1|.
TGCGCCAGCAGCCAATTGAGCGACGGTGAGCAGTTCTTC
CASSQLSDGEQFF
>TRBJ2-7|.|TRBV5-6|.
TGTGCCAGCAGGTCGACAGGGACTCGCGAGCAGTACTTC
CASRSTGTREQYF
>TRBJ1-4|.|TRBV2|.
TGTGCTTCGGGGCGGGCAACTAATGAAAAACTGTTTTTT
CASGRATNEKLFF
>TRBJ1-4|.|TRBV30|.
TGTGCCTCTCCGCGGGGAGATGAAAAACTGTTTTTT
CASPRGDEKLFF
>TRBJ1-2|.|TRBV4-1|.
TGCGCCAGCAGGAACCTCTGGGGGCAGCGAGGGGCCTATGGCTACACCTTC
CASRNLWGQRGAYGYTF
>TRBJ2-7|TRBD2|TRBV20-1|.
TGCAGTGCTAGTAGTCGGGAGGATCCGTACGAGCAGTACTTC
CSASSREDPYEQYF
>TRBJ2-1|TRBD1|TRBV7-3|.
TGTGCCAGCAGCCCGGACAGGGGGCTTTACAATGAGCAGTTCTTC
CASSPDRGLYNEQFF
>TRBJ2-1|.|TRBV6-5|.
TGTGCCAGCAGTTTCGGGGGTCGGGACCTAAGCTCCTACAATGAGCAGTTCTTC
CASSFGGRDLSSYNEQFF
>TRBJ2-1|TRBD2|TRBV9|.
TGTGCCAGCAGCGTAGGACTAGCGGGAGGCAACAATGAGCAGTTCTTC
CASSVGLAGGNNEQFF
>TRBJ2-1|.|TRBV6-5|.
TGTGCCAGCAGTAAAGGACTATACAATGAGCAGTTCTTC
CASSKGLYNEQFF
>TRBJ2-7|TRBD1|TRBV2|once
TGTGCCAGCGGAAGAGAGTCTTGGACAGGGGGCTCCTACGAGCAGTACTTC
CASGRESWTGGSYEQYF
>TRBJ1-1|.|TRBV20-1|.
TGCAGTGCAGGGGGGGTTGACACTGAAGCTTTCTTT
CSAGGVDTEAFF